A selection of T cell receptor beta chains follows, all from one sample in a study of shared clonotypes between healthy human individuals. Assay used: immunoSEQ multiplex PCR; TCRdb lists only in-frame clones, some missing. The data contain some 2.3 million clones, more than 80% of them seen just once; the ten biggest clones take up under 0.45%. The sample consisted of naive CD4+ T cells from PBMCs. The receptors here all came from a man aged 18 to 35 in good health. Some clones in this sample may be carry-over from other donors' samples. Both conserved end residues are trimmed from each CDR3. Each record gives: J gene, CDR3 length, V gene, CDR3 protein.

TRBJ1-2,10,TRBV7-2,ASTLQTWGYT
TRBJ1-1,11,TRBV7-9,ASIRRGLTEAF
TRBJ2-5,15,TRBV7-6,ASSLGRSSGSRETQY
TRBJ2-1,14,TRBV10-1,ASSDVSQGVHNEQF
TRBJ1-5,14,TRBV5-8,ASSLARGIGNQPQH
TRBJ2-1,12,TRBV7-3,ASSPGGSRNEQF
TRBJ1-1,11,TRBV7-9,ASSLPTLGEAF
TRBJ1-1,12,TRBV18,ASSPGQGRTEAF
TRBJ2-3,13,TRBV7-3,ASSLLGGGTDTQY
TRBJ2-3,15,TRBV9,ASSSGTNPSSTDTQY
TRBJ2-7,12,TRBV27,ASSLKGLTYEQY
TRBJ2-3,15,TRBV7-8,ASSSSFGRLWGDTQY
TRBJ2-1,12,TRBV6-1,AGGGSLFGNEQF
TRBJ2-7,14,TRBV4-1,ASSLKNPTEIYEQY
TRBJ2-7,13,TRBV5-1,ASSSPGLADREQY
TRBJ2-4,15,TRBV5-1,ASSLISGGSGYGIQY
TRBJ2-3,12,TRBV19,ASSIGQITDTQY
TRBJ1-1,12,TRBV7-2,ASSQQGINTEAF
TRBJ1-2,11,TRBV2,ASSEQGGYGYT
TRBJ1-6,12,TRBV6-5,ASRGDRGHSPLH
TRBJ2-7,13,TRBV28,ASSNPGTIGSEQY
TRBJ2-3,13,TRBV19,ASTRGAGATDTQY
TRBJ2-1,14,TRBV7-8,ASSLVGGRDWDEQF
TRBJ2-5,12,TRBV11-2,ASTQTRGGETQY
TRBJ2-1,14,TRBV5-1,ASSVGSRGTYNEQF
TRBJ2-7,13,TRBV5-4,ASSSGTSAFYEQY
TRBJ1-1,11,TRBV27,ASSRGQTPEAF
TRBJ2-1,11,TRBV5-1,ASSGPSYNEQF
TRBJ2-2,14,TRBV9,ASSVRGDRNTGELF
TRBJ2-3,13,TRBV9,ASSARPSGTDTQY
TRBJ1-6,11,TRBV28,ASRRSGLSPLH
TRBJ1-2,12,TRBV27,ASSLLQAPYGYT
TRBJ1-1,13,TRBV6-5,ASSSPRVGNTEAF
TRBJ1-2,12,TRBV27,ASSFRDVRYGYT
TRBJ1-5,13,TRBV27,ASRAGTGADQPQH
TRBJ2-3,11,TRBV9,ASSVGDTDTQY
TRBJ2-6,14,TRBV5-4,ASSSIVLSGANVLT
TRBJ1-1,13,TRBV5-1,ASSWTGGSNTEAF
TRBJ2-7,15,TRBV23-1,ASSQSDYPAILYEQY
TRBJ2-1,17,TRBV28,ATPGEARYTSSFNNEQF